These 17 T cell receptor beta chains were all obtained from the same sample, sequenced in a study of T cells in localized non-small cell lung cancer. Repertoires were generated with immunoSEQ multiplex PCR, while TCRdb's copy carries only in-frame clones and drops some. The sample shows under 1,100 clones, roughly 20% of them seen only once. This specimen was normal lung tissue next to the tumor, taken before any cancer treatment. Receptors were obtained from a male donor at least 60 years old with stage I lung adenocarcinoma.

A single count supports this clone. The CDR3 is CASSDNRGNEQYF. The CDR3 DNA follows: TGTGCCAGCTCGGACAACAGGGGGAACGAGCAGTACTTC. The V and J genes are TRBV18 and TRBJ2-7, with 8 bases identical to TRBD1. CDR1 and CDR2 (germline): KGHSH, LQKENI. The CDR3 has 13 amino acids. Trimming removed 6 bases from V and 5 bases from J; junction bases left unmatched: 6.

The chain recombines TRBV28 with TRBJ1-2; perhaps TRBD1 as D (6 bases). V was cut by 6 bases and J by 4 bases, with 15 bases left in between. From germline, CDR1 is MDHEN and CDR2 SYDVKM. This CDR3 region has 14 residues. As DNA, the CDR3 is TGTGCCAGCAGCTACAGGGCTCAAACCTATGGCTACACCTTC. Encoded protein: CASSYRAQTYGYTF.

The gene calls are TRBV6-8 and TRBJ2-2; D call uncertain. The CDR3 has 13 residues. Germline values: CDR1 MNHGY, CDR2 SAAAGT. V dropped 4 bases and J dropped 0 bases, with 3 bases sitting between them. CDR3 nucleotide sequence: TGTGCCAGCAGTTCCTCGAACACCGGGGAGCTGTTTTTT. It is translated as CASSSSNTGELFF.

The J gene is TRBJ1-1, the V gene TRBV6-8; D remains ambiguous. V was clipped by 6 bases and J by 4 bases, with 21 bases between them. CDR1 and CDR2 (germline): MNHGY, SAAAGT. This CDR3 is built from 16 residues. The CDR3 protein is CASREGPGVRSTEAFF. Here the CDR3 DNA reads TGTGCCAGCAGGGAAGGACCCGGGGTGAGGAGCACTGAAGCTTTCTTT.

The chain carries TRBV9 and TRBJ1-2, with D tentatively TRBD1 (6 bases). CDR1 is SGDLS, CDR2 YYNGEE, per germline. There are 14 residues in the CDR3. V was shortened by 0 bases and J by 4 bases, with 10 bases between the two germline ends. CDR3 in DNA: TGTGCCAGCAGCGTAGCTACAGGGAGCTATGGCTACACCTTC. Translated: CASSVATGSYGYTF.

This clone was seen more than once but under ten times. The chain has TRBV19 and TRBJ2-5, with 9 bases aligning to TRBD1. Germline values: CDR1 LNHDA, CDR2 SQIVND (reference sequence). The V and J ends lost 5 bases and 4 bases, in that order; junction bases with no gene match: 8. This CDR3 is 15 amino acids long. CDR3 sequence (DNA): TGTGCCAGTAGTGCCAACAGGGGGCACGGAGAGACCCAGTACTTC. Protein product: CASSANRGHGETQYF. The full variable domain, in which reference TRBV19 and TRBJ2-5 provide the parts outside the CDR3, is DGGITQSPKYLFRKEGQNVTLSCEQNLNHDAMYWYRQDPGQGLRLIYYSQIVNDFQKGDIAEGYSVSREKKESFPLTVTSAQKNPTAFYLCASSANRGHGETQYFGPGTRLLVL.

This chain joins TRBV5-1 and TRBJ2-7; 10 bases line up with TRBD2. CDR3 length: 14 amino acids. V was pared by 0 bases and J by 6 bases, with 3 bases of the junction left unmatched. Germline-derived CDR1 and CDR2 are SGHRS and YFSETQ. This chain's CDR3 is CASSLVSGRLEQYF. The CDR3 nucleotides are TGCGCCAGCAGCTTGGTTAGCGGGAGGCTCGAGCAGTACTTC.

This chain links TRBV28 with TRBJ1-5; 8 bases are a match to TRBD1. The CDR3 spans 17 residues. Per germline, CDR1 MDHEN and CDR2 SYDVKM. J gave up 1 base and V 5 bases, and 10 bases lay outside the gene matches. The chain's CDR3 is CASSPVETGGSNQPQHF. The CDR3 bases are TGTGCCAGCAGTCCAGTCGAAACAGGGGGAAGCAATCAGCCCCAGCATTTT.

This sequence joins TRBV14 and TRBJ1-2; no clear D gene. Germline values: CDR1 SGHDN, CDR2 FVKESK. Trimming pared 0 bases from V and 3 bases from J, leaving 8 bases between. The length of the CDR3 is 14 residues. The CDR3 sequence: CASSQENGHYGYTF. The DNA for the CDR3 is TGTGCCAGCAGCCAAGAGAATGGTCACTATGGCTACACCTTC. Drawing the rest from reference TRBV14 and TRBJ1-2, the complete variable domain is EAGVTQFPSHSVIEKGQTVTLRCDPISGHDNLYWYRRVMGKEIKFLLHFVKESKQDESGMPNNRFLAERTGGTYSTLKVQPAELEDSGVYFCASSQENGHYGYTFGSGTRLTVV.

The V call is TRBV28, the J call TRBJ2-3; TRBD1 or TRBD2 may be the D gene (5 bases each). Trimming pared 5 bases from V and 5 bases from J, leaving 20 bases between. This CDR3 is built from 16 residues. Germline CDR1 reads MDHEN; CDR2 reads SYDVKM. The CDR3 region is CASSPPGTGNQDTQYF. The CDR3 DNA sequence: TGTGCCAGCAGTCCCCCTGGGACCGGTAACCAAGATACGCAGTATTTT.

This clone was picked up a small number of times. The gene calls are TRBV19 and TRBJ2-6; D possibly corresponds to TRBD2 (6 bases). V lost 6 bases, J lost 0 bases, and 15 bases lay in between. Germline V gives CDR1 LNHDA, CDR2 SQIVND (reference sequence). CDR3 length: 17 residues. The CDR3 sequence: CASRGGFPFSGANVLTF. CDR3 sequence (DNA): TGTGCCAGTAGGGGGGGTTTTCCTTTCTCTGGGGCCAACGTCCTGACTTTC.

This clone was observed a handful of times. This sequence joins TRBV4-1 and TRBJ2-7; a weak D match, TRBD1 (6 bases). The CDR3 runs to 14 residues. Germline-derived CDR1 and CDR2 are MGHRA and YSYEKL. V was cut by 0 bases and J by 6 bases, with 12 bases left in between. CDR3 residues: CASSQEQGKAEQYF. CDR3 bases: TGCGCCAGCAGCCAAGAACAGGGTAAAGCCGAGCAGTACTTC.

This rearrangement joins TRBV28 to TRBJ1-4; maybe TRBD1 (5 bases). The V and J ends lost 5 bases and 3 bases respectively, with 13 bases between them. The CDR3 extends over 15 amino acids. Germline V gene sequence: CDR1 MDHEN, CDR2 SYDVKM. The CDR3 DNA is TGTGCCAGCAGTCCACCGACAGCTCCTAATGAAAAACTGTTTTTT. This encodes CASSPPTAPNEKLFF.

This clone is deemed large. The chain joins TRBV11-3 to TRBJ2-1; 11 positions agree with TRBD1. Germline V gives CDR1 SGHNT, CDR2 YENEEA. This CDR3 comprises 15 residues. V trimming: 5 bases; J trimming: 2 bases; junction bases outside the gene matches: 2. The chain's CDR3 is CASSRDRGTYNEQFF. Written as DNA, the CDR3 is TGTGCCAGCAGCCGGGACAGGGGGACCTACAATGAGCAGTTCTTC.

This clone is medium-sized in the sample. This chain connects TRBV2 to TRBJ1-1, with D tentatively TRBD1 (6 bases). Per germline, CDR1 SNHLY and CDR2 FYNNEI. V dropped 6 bases and J dropped 7 bases, with 12 bases sitting between them. The CDR3 totals 12 residues. CDR3 coding DNA: TGTGCCAGCAGCTTTCAGGGGATTGAAGCTTTCTTT. It translates to CASSFQGIEAFF.

The gene calls are TRBV7-6 and TRBJ2-7, with TRBD2 identical over 12 bases. CDR3 length equals 14 residues. CDR1 is SGHVS, CDR2 FNYEAQ, per germline. J lost 5 bases, V lost 6 bases, and 5 bases had no gene match. The CDR3 is CASRTTSGSDEQYF. As DNA, the CDR3 is TGTGCCAGCAGAACGACTAGCGGGAGCGACGAGCAGTACTTC.

This clone was seen only a few times. The chain carries TRBV9 and TRBJ2-2; TRBD2 agrees at 12 bases. The ends lost 0 bases at V and 4 bases at J; junction bases unmatched: 1. This CDR3 is 16 amino acids long. In germline, CDR1 is SGDLS, CDR2 YYNGEE. The CDR3 region is CASSVGGLAGTGELFF. CDR3 in DNA: TGTGCCAGCAGCGTAGGGGGACTAGCGGGCACCGGGGAGCTGTTTTTT.